This TCR beta chain was captured in a study of cytomegalovirus exposure and HLA in healthy donors. A remark on this clone: Its antigen is as yet unknown.

Study-wide points: A later analysis showed that HLA-associated TCR beta chains had undergone more clonal expansion than equally common others. Accurate predictions that matched the HLA-A and HLA-B alleles of most subjects were reportedly made from TCR beta sequences.

Primers for the PCR totalled 60 Vbeta and 13 Jbeta. TCRdb keeps only in-frame clones here, not all; method: immunoSEQ multiplex PCR. In total, the table holds 200,000 or so clones. The CDR3 loop spans 14 amino acids. V lost 5 bases and J 6 bases, leaving 14 bases between the germline ends. In germline, CDR1 is MDHEN, CDR2 SYDVKM. The TCR sequence derives from a girl aged 2 to 10 in good health and CMV-seropositive. The chain couples TRBV28 to TRBJ2-1; TRBD2 is a possible D gene (6 bases). Sequencing was done on a sample of PBMCs. The CDR3 loop reads CASSRLGTLNEQFF. The CDR3 DNA follows: TGTGCCAGCAGTCGACTAGGCACCCTCAATGAGCAGTTCTTC.